The 29 T cell receptor beta chains in this list originate from one sample, sequenced in a study of response to subunit inactivated influenza vaccine (dated by TCRdb to about 2018). Library generation was performed with RT-PCR. The sample was run on an Illumina HiSeq 2500. In-frame beta chains were kept once TCRdb had trimmed the public reads at Q25 with fastp and called clones with MiXCR. Rows merge per CDR3 protein into single entries with the most common DNA and genes. The sample table lists around 490,000 distinct CDR3 sequences, 7.6% of them with a count of one. The ten biggest clones cover around 13% of the sample. Sample: PBMCs from blood, taken less than 30 months after vaccination. These receptors came from a man between 50 and 75 years old who received an inactivated influenza vaccine. Donor details come from another sample of the same person, matched by shared clones.

The rearrangement uses TRBV2 and TRBJ2-4, with D unresolved. This CDR3 has 13 amino acids. Germline lookup yields CDR1 SNHLY and CDR2 FYNNEI. V was shortened by 6 bases and J by 0 bases, with 6 bases between the two germline ends. The CDR3 DNA sequence: TGTGCCAGCAGGGGGATAGCCAAAAACATTCAGTACTTC. This translates into CASRGIAKNIQYF.

This clonotype was found a few times. The genes are TRBV7-2 and TRBJ2-1; 8 nucleotides align to TRBD1. This CDR3 region has 13 residues. Germline-derived CDR1 and CDR2 are SGHTA and FQGNSA. The V gene end was trimmed by 10 bases and the J gene end by 3 bases; junction bases not matched to a gene: 5. The CDR3 loop is CANTQGVYNEQFF. The CDR3 DNA reads TGTGCCAACACACAGGGGGTCTACAATGAGCAGTTCTTC. Variable domain in full (rest from reference TRBV7-2 and TRBJ2-1): GAGVSQSPSNKVTEKGKDVELRCDPISGHTALYWYRQSLGQGLEFLIYFQGNSAPDKSGLPSDRFSAERTGGSVSTLTIQRTQQEDSAVYLCANTQGVYNEQFFGPGTRLTVL.

This clonotype was seen a handful of times. This chain joins TRBV28 and TRBJ2-2; D is perhaps TRBD1 (5 bases). The CDR3 is made up of 17 amino acids. V was clipped by 5 bases and J by 4 bases, with 20 bases between them. The germline V gene encodes CDR1 MDHEN and CDR2 SYDVKM. The CDR3 region is CASSPQGILTGTGELFF. In DNA form, the CDR3 reads TGTGCCAGCAGTCCCCAGGGAATACTTACGGGCACCGGGGAGCTGTTTTTT. Supplemented by reference TRBV28 and TRBJ2-2, the full variable domain reads DVKVTQSSRYLVKRTGEKVFLECVQDMDHENMFWYRQDPGLGLRLIYFSYDVKMKEKGDIPEGYSVSREKKERFSLILESASTNQTSMYLCASSPQGILTGTGELFFGEGSRLTVL.

This clonotype was seen a handful of times. This rearrangement joins TRBV5-1 to TRBJ2-7; D ambiguous. This CDR3 is built from 12 residues. Germline assignment: CDR1 SGHRS and CDR2 YFSETQ. V was shortened by 4 bases and J by 3 bases, with 8 bases between the two germline ends. CDR3 coding DNA: TGCGCCAGCAGCCGCACGAACTACGAGCAGTACTTC. This sequence encodes CASSRTNYEQYF.

This clonotype was picked up many times. The chain couples TRBV4-2 to TRBJ2-7; TRBD1 might be the D (6 bases). Germline CDR1 and CDR2: LGHNA and YNFKEQ. Trimming removed 0 bases from V and 4 bases from J, with 16 bases in between. The CDR3 totals 16 residues. The CDR3 reads CASSQDWGQGSYEQYF. CDR3 nucleotides: TGTGCCAGCAGCCAAGATTGGGGCCAGGGGAGTTACGAGCAGTACTTC.

This clonotype was seen many times. The chain recombines TRBV7-2 with TRBJ1-5; D gene unclear. From germline, CDR1 is SGHTA and CDR2 FQGNSA. This CDR3 has 14 amino acids. The V end was cut by 7 bases, the J end by 6 bases, with 16 bases between. DNA of the CDR3: TGTGCCAGCACCAAAAGTGGCGCGGGTCAGCCCCAGCATTTT. This translates into CASTKSGAGQPQHF.

This clonotype was seen more than once but under ten times. This chain uses TRBV20-1 with TRBJ2-5; D may be TRBD2 (5 bases). Germline V lookup: CDR1 DFQATT, CDR2 SNEGSKA (reference sequence). The V and J ends lost 1 base and 3 bases respectively, with 9 bases between them. The CDR3 is 13 residues long. Here the CDR3 reads CSARGSSEETQYF. The CDR3 DNA follows: TGCAGTGCTAGAGGAAGTAGCGAAGAGACCCAGTACTTC.

The CDR3 is CSVVRSSYNEQFF. DNA of the CDR3: TGCAGCGTTGTAAGGAGCTCCTACAATGAGCAGTTCTTC. The chain joins TRBV29-1 to TRBJ2-1; D unresolved. The CDR3 is made up of 13 amino acids. The V gene lost 4 bases and the J gene lost 0 bases, with 7 bases spanning the gap. Germline assignment: CDR1 SQVTM and CDR2 ANQGSEA.

The gene calls are TRBV6-2 or TRBV6-3 and TRBJ2-1; D call uncertain. Trimming removed 1 base from V and 2 bases from J, with 3 bases in between. The germline V gene has CDR1 MNHEY and CDR2 SVGEGT. The CDR3 is 13 residues long. CDR3 loop: CASSYFTYNEQFF. DNA of the CDR3: TGTGCCAGCAGTTACTTCACCTACAATGAGCAGTTCTTC.

In its sample, this clonotype was seen many times. The chain employs TRBV5-5 and TRBJ2-4, with D perhaps matching TRBD2 (5 bases). Trimming pared 1 base from V and 8 bases from J, leaving 19 bases between. From germline, CDR1 is SGHKS and CDR2 YYEKEE (reference sequence). The CDR3 loop spans 16 amino acids. CDR3 sequence: CASSLNPLSGVDIQYF. The CDR3 DNA sequence: TGTGCCAGCAGCTTGAATCCCCTGTCCGGGGTCGACATTCAGTACTTC.

Details on this clonotype: Because the CDR3 is missing its conserved closing phenylalanine or tryptophan, this is likely a read error. This chain joins TRBV12-3 or TRBV12-4 and TRBJ2-5, with D possibly TRBD1 on 5 matching bases. This CDR3 is 13 amino acids long. CDR3 sequence (DNA): TGTGCCATCAGTCGGACATCTCAAGAGACCCAGTACTCC. Protein product: CAISRTSQETQYS.

This clonotype has just a few counts. The chain employs TRBV14 and TRBJ1-1, with 7 nucleotides matching TRBD1. The ends lost 1 base at V and 6 bases at J; junction bases unmatched: 5. Germline CDR1 is SGHDN and CDR2 is FVKESK. The CDR3 extends over 14 amino acids. CDR3 residues: CASSQVARGAEAFF. The DNA for the CDR3 is TGTGCCAGCAGCCAAGTAGCCAGGGGGGCTGAAGCTTTCTTT.

V gene TRBV5-1 combines with J gene TRBJ1-2; D might be TRBD1 (5 bases). This CDR3 contains 14 residues. Deletions cut 4 bases from V and 2 bases from J, with 12 bases between. Germline assignment: CDR1 SGHRS and CDR2 YFSETQ. The CDR3 protein is CASSPGVLNYGYTF. The DNA of the CDR3 is TGCGCCAGCAGCCCGGGGGTATTGAACTATGGCTACACCTTC.

This clonotype was picked up a small number of times. This CDR3 is CASSQPLGAKRSEQYF. CDR3 bases: TGTGCCAGCAGCCAACCACTAGGTGCCAAGCGCTCCGAGCAGTACTTC. The J gene is TRBJ2-7, the V gene TRBV3-1; D is perhaps TRBD2 (5 bases). This CDR3 has 16 amino acids. Germline V gene data show CDR1 as LGHDT and CDR2 as YNNKEL (reference sequence). Trimming stripped 2 bases from V and 6 bases from J, with 20 bases between.

CDR3 in DNA: TGTGCCAGCAGCGTAGCTGTCAGCGGGGAGCTGTTTTTT. This codes for CASSVAVSGELFF. The chain is built from TRBV9 and TRBJ2-2, with D unclear. Trimming left V 0 bases short and J 7 bases short, with 7 bases between. This CDR3 comprises 13 residues. The germline V gene encodes CDR1 SGDLS and CDR2 YYNGEE.

V and J are TRBV7-9 and TRBJ1-2, with TRBD1 matching over 7 bases. The CDR3 sequence is 14 residues long. V was pared by 5 bases and J by 8 bases, with 11 bases of the junction left unmatched. In germline, CDR1 is SEHNR, CDR2 FQNEAQ (reference sequence). Here the CDR3 reads CASSPLEGAEGYTF. CDR3 DNA sequence: TGTGCCAGCAGCCCCCTTGAGGGGGCCGAGGGCTACACCTTC.

The genes are TRBV11-2 and TRBJ2-3; 11 positions match TRBD1. This CDR3 contains 18 residues. V lost 4 bases, J lost 4 bases, and 13 bases stayed unmatched. Germline assignment: CDR1 SGHAT and CDR2 FQNNGV. CDR3 residues: CASSSRTGGDFASDTQYF. In DNA form, the CDR3 reads TGTGCCAGCAGCTCGCGGACAGGGGGCGATTTTGCGTCAGATACGCAGTATTTT.

V gene TRBV12-3 or TRBV12-4 combines with J gene TRBJ2-7; possibly TRBD2 for D (5 bases). The CDR3 loop spans 14 amino acids. Trimming shortened V by 1 base and J by 3 bases, and 10 bases separated the two germline ends. CDR3 DNA: TGTGCCAGCAGTTTAGTTGCGGGTTACTACGAGCAGTACTTC. Translating gives CASSLVAGYYEQYF.

This clonotype was seen many times. V and J are TRBV9 and TRBJ2-7, with D uncertain. Germline V gives CDR1 SGDLS, CDR2 YYNGEE. V shed 4 bases and J shed 2 bases, with 10 bases lying between them. The CDR3 loop spans 13 amino acids. CDR3 in DNA: TGTGCCAGCAGCCCTCGGCCAGCCTACGAGCAGTACTTC. Translated: CASSPRPAYEQYF.

This clonotype was detected many times. The V and J genes are TRBV12-3 or TRBV12-4 and TRBJ1-5; 7 bases align to TRBD1. The CDR3 has 14 amino acids. V was pared by 0 bases and J by 6 bases, with 2 bases of the junction left unmatched. CDR3 protein: CASSLAGGVQPQHF. CDR3 bases: TGTGCCAGCAGTTTAGCAGGGGGCGTTCAGCCCCAGCATTTT.

This clonotype is medium-sized within its sample. This rearrangement joins TRBV11-2 to TRBJ2-5, with D perhaps being TRBD1 or TRBD2 (5 bases each). The CDR3 consists of 16 residues. Germline V lookup: CDR1 SGHAT, CDR2 FQNNGV. Trimming stripped 1 base from V and 4 bases from J, with 16 bases between. The CDR3 is CASSLVSGTSAETQYF. The CDR3 nucleotides read TGTGCCAGCAGCTTAGTTTCCGGGACGAGTGCAGAGACCCAGTACTTC.

This clonotype was observed many times. V gene TRBV20-1 combines with J gene TRBJ2-7, with D possibly matching TRBD2 (6 bases). V lost 3 bases to trimming and J lost 0 bases, with 15 bases between them. CDR1 DFQATT and CDR2 SNEGSKA come from the germline V gene (reference sequence). The CDR3 is made up of 15 amino acids. CDR3 coding DNA: TGCAGTGCTAGTTCCGGTAGCGGAAACTCCTACGAGCAGTACTTC. It yields the protein CSASSGSGNSYEQYF.

This chain links TRBV4-3 with TRBJ2-5; 8 nucleotides agree with TRBD2. Germline V gene data show CDR1 as LGHNA and CDR2 as YSLEER. The CDR3 contains 15 residues. V shed 0 bases and J 5 bases; nucleotides not matched to a gene: 5. The chain's CDR3 is CASSQDFTGGETQYF. The CDR3 DNA follows: TGCGCCAGCAGCCAAGATTTTACGGGAGGGGAGACCCAGTACTTC.

This clonotype was counted only a few times. The chain carries TRBV3-1 and TRBJ1-3; D gene ambiguous. The CDR3 extends over 15 amino acids. V was pared by 0 bases and J by 3 bases, with 9 bases between. CDR1 and CDR2 (germline): LGHDT, YNNKEL (reference sequence). The CDR3 loop reads CASSQELVHGNTIYF. The CDR3 DNA reads TGTGCCAGCAGCCAAGAGCTAGTGCATGGAAACACCATATATTTT.

This sequence joins TRBV20-1 and TRBJ1-5; 7 bases line up with TRBD1. Trimming removed 3 bases from V and 5 bases from J; junction bases left unmatched: 10. Germline-derived CDR1 and CDR2 are DFQATT and SNEGSKA (reference sequence). CDR3 length: 15 amino acids. In nucleotides, the CDR3 is TGCAGTGCTAGCAGACAGGGAGCGACCGATCAGCCCCAGCATTTT. Its protein is CSASRQGATDQPQHF.

This clonotype was counted between two and nine times. This chain joins TRBV5-1 and TRBJ2-2, with D unresolved. Germline-derived CDR1 and CDR2 are SGHRS and YFSETQ. The CDR3 spans 14 residues. V lost 4 bases, J lost 6 bases, and 13 bases lay in between. The CDR3 DNA follows: TGCGCCAGCAGCCCCGGGCGAATTTCCGGGGAGCTGTTTTTT. The encoded protein is CASSPGRISGELFF.

In this sample, this clonotype turned up a few times. The rearrangement links TRBV18 to TRBJ2-1, with D possibly being TRBD1 (5 bases). Trimming removed 3 bases at V and 0 bases at J, with 12 bases between. The CDR3 is 16 amino acids. Germline lookup yields CDR1 KGHSH and CDR2 LQKENI. In DNA form, the CDR3 reads TGTGCCAGCTCACCGGGGCGCGCGAGCTCCTACAATGAGCAGTTCTTC. As protein: CASSPGRASSYNEQFF.

CDR3 nucleotides: TGCAGTGCTCCCCGGGACAGCTATCAGCCCCAGCATTTT. This gives the protein CSAPRDSYQPQHF. The gene calls are TRBV20-1 and TRBJ1-5; 7 positions match TRBD1. The CDR3 consists of 13 residues. The junction had 6 bases not matched to a gene; V was cut back by 5 bases and J by 5 bases. Germline V lookup: CDR1 DFQATT, CDR2 SNEGSKA (reference sequence).

This sequence joins TRBV4-3 and TRBJ2-1; no clear D gene. CDR3 length: 13 residues. V dropped 0 bases and J dropped 8 bases, with 8 bases sitting between them. The V gene's germline CDR1 is LGHNA and CDR2 YSLEER. CDR3 DNA: TGCGCCAGCAGCCAAGAACTACTGGATGAGCAGTTCTTC. It yields the protein CASSQELLDEQFF.